A single sample gave rise to the 11 T cell receptor beta chains below, sequenced in a study of glioma-infiltrating T cells. Using RNA template, CDR3s of TCR alpha and beta were amplified with iRepertoire arm-PCR. TCRdb fed the multiplex PCR reads into MiXCR, producing one record per CDR3 protein. Counted here are 85,000 to 110,000 distinct CDR3 sequences, about 28% occurring once; the ten biggest clones make up about 40%. What was sequenced was glioma tissue, nonneoplastic brain tissue, or PBMCs (not recorded which). The receptors derive from a human donor with low-grade glioma or glioblastoma, undergoing nonglioma brain surgery, or in good health (not recorded which).

About this clonotype: This may stem from a read error, because a much larger clone lies one nucleotide away. The chain couples TRBV6-1 to TRBJ1-2, with 7 bases that match TRBD1. CDR3 length: 14 amino acids. The J segment lost 0 bases and the V segment lost 7 bases, leaving 5 bases of the junction unmatched. The germline V gene has CDR1 MNHNS and CDR2 SASEGT. As DNA, the CDR3 is TGTGCCAGCACCTGGGACAGAGCTAACTATGGCTACACCTTC. As protein: CASTWDRANYGYTF.

This clonotype was counted many times. The chain employs TRBV3-1 and TRBJ2-5; D possibly matches TRBD1 or TRBD2 (5 bases each). CDR3 size: 12 residues. Germline V CDR1 and CDR2: LGHDT, YNNKEL (reference sequence). V dropped 1 base and J dropped 5 bases, with 5 bases sitting between them. The CDR3 sequence is CASSQGGETQYF. In DNA, the CDR3 is TGTGCCAGCAGCCAAGGGGGGGAGACCCAGTACTTC.

This clonotype appeared a few times. This sequence joins TRBV10-3 and TRBJ2-5, with D tentatively TRBD2 (5 bases). This CDR3 contains 13 residues. V was clipped by 3 bases and J by 4 bases, with 9 bases between them. CDR1 and CDR2 from the germline V gene are ENHRY and SYGVKD. CDR3 coding DNA: TGTGCCATCAGTGATGTAGGAGGAGAGACCCAGTACTTC. Protein: CAISDVGGETQYF.

This clonotype was observed many times. The genes are TRBV6-1 and TRBJ1-3; 7 nucleotides match TRBD1. After removal of 9 bases from V and 5 bases from J, the junction contained 7 bases not matched to a gene. CDR3 size: 13 residues. The germline gives CDR1 MNHNS, CDR2 SASEGT. In DNA, the CDR3 is TGTGCCAGTGAGACAGGGAGAAGAAACACCATATATTTT. It specifies CASETGRRNTIYF.

The genes are TRBV7-2 and TRBJ1-2; D may be TRBD1 (5 bases). The V gene's germline CDR1 is SGHTA and CDR2 FQGNSA. V was clipped by 5 bases and J by 4 bases, with 17 bases between them. The CDR3 sequence is 15 residues long. The CDR3 coding sequence is TGTGCCAGCAGCCCCGGAGCCGGGACGGTCTATGGCTACACCTTC. Protein sequence: CASSPGAGTVYGYTF.

Notes on this clonotype: A much larger clone sits a single nucleotide away, making a read error possible. The chain combines TRBV28 with TRBJ1-5; D perhaps matches TRBD1 (6 bases). Trimming took 10 bases from V and 4 from J, leaving 17 bases between them. Per the germline V gene, CDR1 is MDHEN and CDR2 is SYDVKM. The CDR3 is made up of 14 amino acids. CDR3 region: CATSRGRENQPQHF. Here the CDR3 DNA reads TGTGCCACCTCGAGGGGGAGGGAGAATCAGCCCCAGCATTTT.

This clonotype has a handful of counts. The V call is TRBV7-9, the J call TRBJ1-3; a possible D gene is TRBD1 (5 bases). CDR3 length: 14 amino acids. V gave up 5 bases and J gave up 3 bases, with 11 bases separating them. Germline-derived CDR1 and CDR2 are SEHNR and FQNEAQ (reference sequence). In nucleotides, the CDR3 is TGTGCCAGCAGCGTCCAGGGAGGTGGAAACACCATATATTTT. Protein sequence: CASSVQGGGNTIYF.

This clonotype was recorded at least ten times. The rearrangement links TRBV7-2 to TRBJ1-2; the D is unclear. V was pared by 4 bases and J by 7 bases, with 13 bases between. Germline V gives CDR1 SGHTA, CDR2 FQGNSA. CDR3 length equals 13 residues. CDR3 sequence reads: CASSWRDLRGYTF. CDR3 DNA: TGTGCCAGCAGCTGGAGGGATTTACGTGGCTACACCTTC.

The chain uses TRBV29-1 and TRBJ2-5; D unclear. The CDR3 is made up of 11 amino acids. Trimming pared 7 bases from V and 4 bases from J, leaving 10 bases between. CDR1 and CDR2 from the germline V gene are SQVTM and ANQGSEA. In nucleotides, the CDR3 is TGCAGCGCCTATCTGGGAGAGACCCAGTACTTC. It yields the protein CSAYLGETQYF. Full variable domain (outside the CDR3, taken from reference TRBV29-1 and TRBJ2-5): SAVISQKPSRDICQRGTSLTIQCQVDSQVTMMFWYRQQPGQSLTLIATANQGSEATYESGFVIDKFPISRPNLTFSTLTVSNMSPEDSSIYLCSAYLGETQYFGPGTRLLVL.

This rearrangement joins TRBV18 to TRBJ1-5, with D maybe TRBD1 (6 bases). The length of the CDR3 is 14 residues. V shed 2 bases and J shed 4 bases, with 9 bases lying between them. Germline V CDR1 and CDR2: KGHSH, LQKENI. The CDR3 is CASSPIQGNQPQHF. The DNA for the CDR3 is TGTGCCAGCTCACCAATTCAGGGGAATCAGCCCCAGCATTTT.

This chain connects TRBV4-1 to TRBJ1-5, with D perhaps matching TRBD1 (5 bases). The V and J ends lost 1 base and 2 bases respectively, with 12 bases between them. CDR3 size: 16 residues. CDR1 is MGHRA and CDR2 is YSYEKL in the germline V gene. For the CDR3, the DNA is TGCGCCAGCAGCCAAGTAAAGGGGCCCCGCAATCAGCCCCAGCATTTT. As protein: CASSQVKGPRNQPQHF.